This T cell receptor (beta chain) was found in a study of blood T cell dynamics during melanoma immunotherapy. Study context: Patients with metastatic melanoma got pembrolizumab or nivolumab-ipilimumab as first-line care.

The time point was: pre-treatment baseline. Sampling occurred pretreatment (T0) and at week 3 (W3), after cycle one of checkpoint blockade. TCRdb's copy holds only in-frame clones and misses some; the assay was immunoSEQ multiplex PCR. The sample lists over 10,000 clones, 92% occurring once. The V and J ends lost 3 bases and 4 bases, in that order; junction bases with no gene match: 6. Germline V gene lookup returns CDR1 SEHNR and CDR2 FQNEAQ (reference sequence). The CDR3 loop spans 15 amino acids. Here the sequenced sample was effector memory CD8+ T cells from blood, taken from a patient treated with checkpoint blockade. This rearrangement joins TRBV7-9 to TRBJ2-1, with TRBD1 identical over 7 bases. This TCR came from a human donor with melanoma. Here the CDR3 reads CASSLTGQKYNEQFF. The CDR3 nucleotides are TGTGCCAGCAGCTTGACGGGACAGAAATACAATGAGCAGTTCTTC.